This T cell receptor beta chain was observed in a study of blood T cell repertoires in COVID-19. CDR1 is SGDLS and CDR2 is YYNGEE in the germline V gene. J was trimmed by 1 base and V by 0 bases; bases with no gene match: 6. The CDR3 totals 17 residues. Sequenced by immunoSEQ multiplex PCR; TCRdb stores in-frame clones only, minus some. The profile shows about 46,000 clones, around 86% of them singletons. The sequence derives from a woman aged 45-59 years who had recovered from COVID-19. The gene calls are TRBV9 and TRBJ2-3, with 9 bases matching TRBD2. Specimen: PBMCs or T cells enriched from blood (not recorded which). CDR3 sequence: CASSVVPRGGRTDTQYF. The CDR3 bases are TGTGCCAGCAGCGTAGTTCCGCGGGGGGGACGCACAGATACGCAGTATTTT.